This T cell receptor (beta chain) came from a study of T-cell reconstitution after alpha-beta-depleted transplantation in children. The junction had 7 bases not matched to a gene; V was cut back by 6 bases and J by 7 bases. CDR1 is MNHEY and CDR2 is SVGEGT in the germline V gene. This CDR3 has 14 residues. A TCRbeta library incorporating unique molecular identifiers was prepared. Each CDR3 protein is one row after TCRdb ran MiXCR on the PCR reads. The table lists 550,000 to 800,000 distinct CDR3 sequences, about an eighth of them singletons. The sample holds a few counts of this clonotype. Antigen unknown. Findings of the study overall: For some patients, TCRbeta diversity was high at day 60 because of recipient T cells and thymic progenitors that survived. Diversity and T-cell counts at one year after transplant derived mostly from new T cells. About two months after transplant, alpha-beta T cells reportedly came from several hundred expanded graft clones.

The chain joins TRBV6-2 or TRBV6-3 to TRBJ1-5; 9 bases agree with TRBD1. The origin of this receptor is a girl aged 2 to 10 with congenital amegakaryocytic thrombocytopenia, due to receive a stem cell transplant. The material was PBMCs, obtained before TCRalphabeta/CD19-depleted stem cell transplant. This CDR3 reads CASRGQGRFQPQHF. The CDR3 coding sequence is TGTGCCAGCAGGGGACAGGGCCGATTCCAGCCCCAGCATTTT.